This TCR beta chain was captured by sequencing in a study of PD-L1 blockade in urothelial cancer. Using immunoSEQ multiplex PCR, the repertoire was profiled, and TCRdb retains in-frame clones only, with some absent. The repertoire consists of fewer than 85,000 clones, with more than 70% occurring once and the leading ten covering over 9%. Specified time point: peripheral blood 6 weeks after treatment start. Here the sequenced sample was PBMCs, taken around atezolizumab (anti-PD-L1) treatment. The clonotype comes from a man aged 55 to 70 with urothelial cancer.

Written as DNA, the CDR3 is TGTGCCAGTAAACCACAGGGGGCAAGCGGCTACACCTTC. Protein sequence: CASKPQGASGYTF. The chain couples TRBV19 to TRBJ1-2; 9 bases map to TRBD1. V was clipped by 7 bases and J by 8 bases; unmatched bases: 8. The CDR3 is made up of 13 amino acids. The germline V gene encodes CDR1 LNHDA and CDR2 SQIVND (reference sequence). Full variable domain (remainder filled in from reference TRBV19 and TRBJ1-2): DGGITQSPKYLFRKEGQNVTLSCEQNLNHDAMYWYRQDPGQGLRLIYYSQIVNDFQKGDIAEGYSVSREKKESFPLTVTSAQKNPTAFYLCASKPQGASGYTFGSGTRLTVV.